The clone carrying this T cell receptor (beta chain) was seen only a few times. What it binds is not known. The germline V gene has CDR1 MNHEY and CDR2 SMNVEV (reference sequence). The CDR3 loop spans 10 amino acids. V lost 6 bases, J lost 4 bases, and 3 bases lay in between. The sample is drawn from a study of shared clonotypes between healthy human individuals. Study-wide findings and caveats: Sequencing depth was expected to affect clonotype sharing among donors.

Method: immunoSEQ multiplex PCR; TCRdb's copy keeps in-frame clones and lacks some. The sample comprises 650,000 to 700,000 clones, roughly 87% of which are singletons, and around a third rests with the top ten. This clonotype was sampled from a man aged 18 to 30 in good health. Some clones in this sample may be carry-over from other donors' samples. The material sequenced was memory CD8+ T cells from PBMCs. Subset defined: CD45RO+ cells pooled with CCR7-negative TemRA cells. The rearrangement uses TRBV27 and TRBJ1-1; the D is unclear. The CDR3 sequence is CASRGTEAFF. For the CDR3, the DNA is TGTGCCAGCAGGGGCACTGAAGCTTTCTTT.